The following is a T cell receptor beta chain sequence with its context. The antigen is undetermined. Looked up from germline, CDR1 is PRHDT and CDR2 is FYEKMQ (reference sequence). The CDR3 sequence is 14 residues long. Trimming stripped 1 base from V and 2 bases from J, with 8 bases between. The data were obtained in a study of CD8+ T cells in alopecia areata. About the study: Tofacitinib dosing lasted 6 to 18 months, which was then followed by 6 months off drug.

The treatment denotes: oral pan-JAK inhibitor, 5-10 mg twice daily. Reverse transcribed after extraction, RNA yielded cDNA as the sequencing template. Libraries were prepared by immunoSEQ multiplex PCR; TCRdb keeps only in-frame clonotypes and omits some of them. The sample yields some 96,000 clones, under 70% seen once. Whole-study results and caveats: Scalp clonality, together with expanded CD8+ clones among the top 100, fell significantly with tofacitinib. Possibly because of HLA-related factors, TCR sharing was less clear across patients than in mice.

This TCR came from a human donor with alopecia areata. The chain joins TRBV13 to TRBJ1-2; D ambiguous. Sequences were derived from CD8+ T cells sorted from blood, sampled at week 4, from a patient treated with tofacitinib. As DNA, the CDR3 is TGTGCCAGCAGCTTAGACCCTATCAACTATGGCTACACCTTC. It codes for CASSLDPINYGYTF.